Listed here are 31 T cell receptor beta chains from one sample, sequenced in a study of shared clonotypes between healthy human individuals. Here immunoSEQ multiplex PCR was the method, and the copy in TCRdb shows in-frame clones only, minus some. This repertoire shows some 1.1 million clones, about 72% found once; its top ten account for about 0.89%. Material: memory CD4+ T cells from PBMCs. Subset described: CD45RA-negative fraction. Receptors were obtained from a man between 18 and 35 years old in good health. Some clones in this sample may be carry-over from other donors' samples.

The chain joins TRBV20-1 to TRBJ2-1; D uncertain. Trimming took off 0 bases at V and 4 bases at J, with 1 base between the two ends. The CDR3 loop spans 11 amino acids. Germline CDR1 is DFQATT and CDR2 is SNEGSKA (reference sequence). In DNA, the CDR3 is TGCAGTGCTAGAGAGTACAATGAGCAGTTCTTC. This translates into CSAREYNEQFF.

This chain uses TRBV27 with TRBJ2-5; D remains ambiguous. This CDR3 spans 14 amino acids. The germline V gene encodes CDR1 MNHEY and CDR2 SMNVEV (reference sequence). Trimming stripped 8 bases from V and 2 bases from J, with 15 bases between. The CDR3 loop reads CASSERVGQETQYF. In nucleotides, the CDR3 is TGTGCCAGCTCAGAACGGGTGGGACAAGAGACCCAGTACTTC.

Only a few counts were recorded for this clone. V gene TRBV5-4 combines with J gene TRBJ1-2; TRBD1 is a possible D gene (5 bases). Germline CDR1 is SGHNT and CDR2 is YYREEE (reference sequence). This CDR3 is 16 amino acids long. V lost 1 base and J 6 bases, leaving 19 bases between the germline ends. This CDR3 is CASSLLSGAKSDGYTF. The DNA for the CDR3 is TGTGCCAGCAGCTTGCTTTCCGGGGCTAAATCGGATGGCTACACCTTC.

V usage is TRBV28 and J usage is TRBJ2-2, with D hard to call. Trimming cost V 6 bases and J 7 bases, with 18 bases left between them. Germline CDR1 is MDHEN and CDR2 is SYDVKM. The CDR3 totals 15 residues. The CDR3 sequence: CASSPSSGPSGELFF. CDR3 DNA: TGTGCCAGCAGCCCCTCGTCCGGGCCAAGCGGGGAGCTGTTTTTT.

This sequence joins TRBV7-3 and TRBJ1-1; D uncertain. Germline-derived CDR1 and CDR2 are SGHTA and FQGTGA. The CDR3 has 14 amino acids. Trimming took off 4 bases at V and 1 base at J, with 10 bases between the two ends. The chain's CDR3 is CASSSDSANTEAFF. CDR3 DNA: TGTGCCAGCAGCTCGGACTCGGCGAACACTGAAGCTTTCTTT.

The V and J genes are TRBV19 and TRBJ1-1, with D possibly TRBD1 on 5 matching bases. Germline V gene data show CDR1 as LNHDA and CDR2 as SQIVND (reference sequence). This CDR3 has 14 residues. The ends were cut back, 1 base at V and 9 bases at J, with 15 bases in the middle. CDR3 amino acids: CASSIGSRRDQAFF. CDR3 DNA sequence: TGTGCCAGTAGTATAGGGAGCCGACGGGACCAAGCTTTCTTT.

The chain employs TRBV6-1 and TRBJ1-2; unclear D gene. Germline values: CDR1 MNHNS, CDR2 SASEGT. This CDR3 contains 13 residues. V gave up 6 bases and J gave up 6 bases, with 14 bases separating them. The CDR3 bases are TGTGCCAGCAGAGAAACGGCATTTCATGGCTACACCTTC. As protein: CASRETAFHGYTF.

The chain couples TRBV29-1 to TRBJ2-5; D tentatively reads TRBD1 or TRBD2 (5 bases each). The V end lost 6 bases, the J end lost 2 bases, and 16 bases lay between the germline ends. The germline V gene encodes CDR1 SQVTM and CDR2 ANQGSEA. The CDR3 contains 14 residues. This CDR3 reads CSVDAGSSQETQYF. In DNA, the CDR3 is TGCAGCGTGGACGCAGGGAGCTCTCAAGAGACCCAGTACTTC.

This chain uses TRBV28 with TRBJ1-2; weak D call: TRBD1 (6 bases). The CDR3 length is 12 residues. The germline V gene has CDR1 MDHEN and CDR2 SYDVKM. V was clipped by 7 bases and J by 4 bases, with 10 bases between them. CDR3 loop: CASTGASYGYTF. In DNA, the CDR3 is TGTGCCAGCACAGGGGCGAGCTATGGCTACACCTTC.

The chain uses TRBV6-1 and TRBJ2-7; 7 bases map to TRBD1. The ends lost 5 bases at V and 3 bases at J; junction bases unmatched: 4. The V gene's germline CDR1 is MNHNS and CDR2 SASEGT. The CDR3 extends over 13 amino acids. This CDR3 reads CASSQTGFYEQYF. The CDR3 DNA reads TGTGCCAGCAGTCAGACAGGGTTCTACGAGCAGTACTTC.

The chain combines TRBV7-8 with TRBJ2-7, with D maybe TRBD2 (6 bases). Trimming took off 5 bases at V and 3 bases at J, with 17 bases between the two ends. From germline, CDR1 is SGHVS and CDR2 FQNEAQ. This CDR3 is 15 amino acids long. CDR3 sequence: CASSPLSGTFYEQYF. The CDR3 bases are TGTGCCAGCAGCCCTCTTAGCGGCACCTTCTACGAGCAGTACTTC.

This clone has only a few counts. The rearrangement joins TRBV12-5 to TRBJ1-1; D call uncertain. Per the germline V gene, CDR1 is LGHNT and CDR2 is FRNRAP. The CDR3 totals 18 residues. V lost 2 bases to trimming and J lost 2 bases, with 21 bases between them. The CDR3 reads CASGLFWQNTSRNTEAFF. The CDR3 DNA reads TGTGCTAGTGGTTTGTTTTGGCAAAACACCTCTCGAAACACTGAAGCTTTCTTT.

This chain uses TRBV28 with TRBJ1-2; D is unresolved. V was shortened by 3 bases and J by 4 bases, with 9 bases between the two germline ends. The CDR3 sequence is 13 residues long. CDR1 and CDR2 (germline): MDHEN, SYDVKM. The CDR3 is CASSFGQIYGYTF. CDR3 bases: TGTGCCAGCAGTTTTGGGCAGATCTATGGCTACACCTTC.

As concerns this clone: This same CDR3 is encoded by further DNA sequences in the sample. The genes are TRBV5-1 and TRBJ2-3; TRBD2 matches at 7 bases. The V gene end was trimmed by 4 bases and the J gene end by 1 base; junction bases not matched to a gene: 3. The CDR3 loop spans 14 amino acids. The germline CDR1 and CDR2 sequences are SGHRS and YFSETQ. The CDR3 coding sequence is TGCGCCAGCAGCGGAACTAGCGGCACAGATACGCAGTATTTT. Translated, it gives CASSGTSGTDTQYF.

The gene calls are TRBV4-3 and TRBJ2-3; 12 bases are shared with TRBD2. The CDR3 runs 16 residues. J lost 6 bases, V lost 2 bases, and 6 bases had no gene match. Germline CDR1 reads LGHNA; CDR2 reads YSLEER. In DNA form, the CDR3 reads TGCGCCAGCAGCCAACTAGCGGGAGGGCCTCTGGATACGCAGTATTTT. Translated, it gives CASSQLAGGPLDTQYF.

The chain uses TRBV5-1 and TRBJ2-2; D not resolved. Germline V lookup: CDR1 SGHRS, CDR2 YFSETQ. The CDR3 spans 13 residues. The V end was cut by 4 bases, the J end by 6 bases, with 10 bases between. The CDR3 nucleotides read TGCGCCAGCAGCGGAAGGGATGCCGGGGAGCTGTTTTTT. Translating gives CASSGRDAGELFF.

This clone was seen a single time. The V and J genes are TRBV5-4 and TRBJ2-7; D remains ambiguous. There are 14 residues in the CDR3. CDR1 is SGHNT and CDR2 is YYREEE in the germline V gene (reference sequence). Between the trimmed V and J ends, which lost 3 bases and 2 bases, there was a span of 12 bases. The CDR3, as DNA: TGTGCCAGCAGCTCTATTGTGGTCCCCTACGAGCAGTACTTC. As protein: CASSSIVVPYEQYF.

The rearrangement joins TRBV4-1 to TRBJ1-3; D gene ambiguous. CDR1 is MGHRA and CDR2 is YSYEKL in the germline V gene. Deletions cut 0 bases from V and 4 bases from J, with 13 bases between. The CDR3 contains 16 residues. The CDR3 bases are TGCGCCAGCAGCCAAGAAAGAGGACGAGCAGGAAACACCATATATTTT. Translating it yields CASSQERGRAGNTIYF.

The chain couples TRBV29-1 to TRBJ2-1; 13 bases match TRBD2. Germline values: CDR1 SQVTM, CDR2 ANQGSEA. CDR3 length: 14 residues. V was pared by 4 bases and J by 6 bases, with 3 bases of the junction left unmatched. The CDR3, as DNA: TGCAGCGTTGGCGGGACTAGCGGGATCAATGAGCAGTTCTTC. Translated: CSVGGTSGINEQFF.

Comments on this clone: Different DNA sequences within this sample yield the same CDR3. The gene calls are TRBV28 and TRBJ1-5, with D hard to call. Trimming removed 2 bases at V and 7 bases at J, with 6 bases between. The CDR3 is 12 residues long. Germline V lookup: CDR1 MDHEN, CDR2 SYDVKM. Here the CDR3 reads CASSLVSQPQHF. The CDR3 DNA reads TGTGCCAGCAGTTTAGTAAGCCAGCCCCAGCATTTT.

The chain couples TRBV10-3 to TRBJ2-5, with 9 bases fitting TRBD2. Looked up from germline, CDR1 is ENHRY and CDR2 is SYGVKD. Trimming cost V 11 bases and J 2 bases; bases outside gene matches: 9. CDR3 length: 14 residues. CDR3 loop: CAAQTSGSQETQYF. CDR3 bases: TGTGCCGCCCAGACTAGCGGTTCTCAAGAGACCCAGTACTTC.

This clone was observed a handful of times. V usage is TRBV11-1 and J usage is TRBJ2-7, with D hard to call. The CDR3 runs to 13 residues. Germline V gene data show CDR1 as SGHAT and CDR2 as FQDESV (reference sequence). Trimming took off 1 base at V and 3 bases at J, with 7 bases between the two ends. CDR3 DNA: TGTGCCAGCAGCTTAGGTGATGGCTACGAGCAGTACTTC. Protein sequence: CASSLGDGYEQYF.

This sequence joins TRBV9 and TRBJ2-1; 10 nucleotides align to TRBD2. Germline V lookup: CDR1 SGDLS, CDR2 YYNGEE. The CDR3 is 17 amino acids. The junction had 7 bases not matched to a gene; V was cut back by 0 bases and J by 4 bases. The CDR3 bases are TGTGCCAGCAGCGTAGGTAGTTGGACTAGCGGATACAATGAGCAGTTCTTC. It translates to CASSVGSWTSGYNEQFF.

The chain joins TRBV11-2 to TRBJ2-2; maybe TRBD1 (5 bases). Germline CDR1 is SGHAT and CDR2 is FQNNGV. The V end lost 7 bases, the J end lost 4 bases, and 10 bases lay between the germline ends. This CDR3 has 13 amino acids. CDR3 in amino acids: CASTTGSTGELFF. CDR3 sequence (DNA): TGTGCCAGCACTACAGGCAGCACCGGGGAGCTGTTTTTT.

The J gene is TRBJ1-5, the V gene TRBV5-6; D gene ambiguous. Trimming removed 0 bases from V and 7 bases from J, with 11 bases in between. This CDR3 has 14 amino acids. Germline loops: CDR1 SGHDT, CDR2 YYEEEE. CDR3 DNA sequence: TGTGCCAGCAGCTTGGGTCTTCGCGGGCAGCCCCAGCATTTT. Protein sequence: CASSLGLRGQPQHF.

Only a few counts were recorded for this clone. The chain employs TRBV29-1 and TRBJ1-1; D remains unclear. Per the germline V gene, CDR1 is SQVTM and CDR2 is ANQGSEA. Between the trimmed V and J ends, which lost 3 bases and 5 bases, there was a span of 13 bases. The CDR3 is made up of 13 amino acids. The CDR3 loop reads CSVDQAIGTEAFF. The CDR3 nucleotides are TGCAGCGTTGACCAGGCCATAGGGACTGAAGCTTTCTTT.

This clone has only a few counts. The chain carries TRBV4-3 and TRBJ2-5, with TRBD2 matching over 10 bases. The ends lost 1 base at V and 6 bases at J; junction bases unmatched: 5. Germline V gene lookup returns CDR1 LGHNA and CDR2 YSLEER. The length of the CDR3 is 15 residues. CDR3 residues: CASSQASGRGKTQYF. The CDR3 DNA is TGCGCCAGCAGCCAAGCTAGCGGGAGAGGGAAGACCCAGTACTTC.

The CDR3 DNA reads as TGTGCCAGTACCGACCGGGGGCTCTCTGGGGCCAACGTCCTGACTTTC. This gives the protein CASTDRGLSGANVLTF. This rearrangement joins TRBV19 to TRBJ2-6, with D tentatively TRBD1 or TRBD2 (6 bases each). CDR3 length: 16 residues. The germline V and J ends were trimmed by 7 bases and 0 bases, with 13 bases remaining between them. Looked up from germline, CDR1 is LNHDA and CDR2 is SQIVND (reference sequence).

The J gene is TRBJ2-3, the V gene TRBV29-1; D might be TRBD1 (6 bases). Germline assignment: CDR1 SQVTM and CDR2 ANQGSEA. V gave up 4 bases and J gave up 2 bases, with 10 bases separating them. The CDR3 totals 13 residues. CDR3 residues: CSVAGAPTDTQYF. The CDR3 DNA sequence: TGCAGCGTTGCAGGGGCCCCCACAGATACGCAGTATTTT.

This chain uses TRBV5-1 with TRBJ2-2; 8 positions agree with TRBD1. The CDR3 totals 15 residues. Germline trimming cut 4 bases from V and 5 bases from J; bases unmatched to any gene: 7. The germline V gene has CDR1 SGHRS and CDR2 YFSETQ. In nucleotides, the CDR3 is TGCGCCAGCAGCAGTCGCAGGGGGCAAACCGGGGAGCTGTTTTTT. Translating gives CASSSRRGQTGELFF.

This sequence joins TRBV30 and TRBJ1-4; 7 bases align to TRBD1. This CDR3 region has 14 residues. CDR1 and CDR2 from the germline V gene are GTSNPN and SVGIG (reference sequence). Unmatched junction bases numbered 5, after V lost 1 base and J lost 6 bases. The CDR3: CAWSARGGDEKLFF. The CDR3 nucleotides are TGTGCCTGGAGTGCCAGGGGGGGGGATGAAAAACTGTTTTTT.